Below, 10 T cell receptor beta chains from the same sample are listed, as sequenced in a study of blood T cell repertoires in COVID-19. Here immunoSEQ multiplex PCR was the method, and the copy in TCRdb shows in-frame clones only, minus some. This table holds under 150,000 clones, over 75% found once. Specimen: peripheral blood. These receptors originate from a woman aged 60-70 years with COVID-19, enrolled during active disease.

The chain employs TRBV24-1 and TRBJ1-5; 7 bases are a match to TRBD1. CDR1 and CDR2 (germline): KGHDR, SFDVKD. The CDR3 is made up of 13 amino acids. Trimming removed 8 bases from V and 6 bases from J; junction bases left unmatched: 6. The CDR3 reads CATIRGGGQPQHF. DNA for the CDR3: TGTGCCACCATCCGAGGGGGCGGTCAGCCCCAGCATTTT.

The chain uses TRBV7-9 and TRBJ1-1, with no clear D. Germline-derived CDR1 and CDR2 are SEHNR and FQNEAQ (reference sequence). The CDR3 spans 17 residues. Between the trimmed V and J ends, which lost 3 bases and 1 base, there was a span of 18 bases. CDR3: CASSFGRDTNRNTEAFF. The CDR3 DNA follows: TGTGCCAGCAGCTTTGGGAGAGATACAAATCGGAACACTGAAGCTTTCTTT.

V is TRBV27 and J is TRBJ2-1; 7 bases align to TRBD1. The CDR3 extends over 15 amino acids. Trimming at V came to 5 bases and at J to 6 bases, leaving 10 bases not matched to a gene. CDR1 and CDR2 (germline): MNHEY, SMNVEV (reference sequence). CDR3 protein: CASSEPGQRRNEQFF. The CDR3 DNA is TGTGCCAGCAGTGAACCGGGACAGCGACGCAATGAGCAGTTCTTC.

This clone was found once. V and J are TRBV5-1 and TRBJ1-4; 8 nucleotides match TRBD1. Germline V gene data show CDR1 as SGHRS and CDR2 as YFSETQ. The CDR3 spans 14 residues. J gave up 8 bases and V 4 bases, and 7 bases lay outside the gene matches. CDR3 sequence: CASSPLGQGEKLFF. The CDR3 coding sequence is TGCGCCAGCAGCCCCCTCGGACAGGGCGAAAAACTGTTTTTT.

The V and J genes are TRBV29-1 and TRBJ1-2, with 11 bases that match TRBD1. CDR1 and CDR2 (germline): SQVTM, ANQGSEA. The length of the CDR3 is 12 residues. V gave up 7 bases and J gave up 3 bases; unmatched junction bases: 1. The CDR3 DNA follows: TGCAGCGGGGGACAGGGGGACTATGGCTACACCTTC. It is translated as CSGGQGDYGYTF.

The chain recombines TRBV6-1 with TRBJ1-2; TRBD1 matches at 7 bases. V shed 3 bases, J shed 4 bases, and the junction held 8 bases outside the gene matches. Germline V CDR1 and CDR2: MNHNS, SASEGT. The CDR3 length is 15 residues. The CDR3 DNA follows: TGTGCCAGCAGTGAGGGACAGCCTGCAGCCTATGGCTACACCTTC. Translating it yields CASSEGQPAAYGYTF.

The V and J genes are TRBV5-1 and TRBJ1-1; D may be TRBD1 (6 bases). V was shortened by 8 bases and J by 0 bases, with 20 bases between the two germline ends. CDR1 and CDR2 from the germline V gene are SGHRS and YFSETQ. This CDR3 contains 16 residues. The CDR3: CASQSGTLVMNTEAFF. Here the CDR3 DNA reads TGCGCCAGTCAGTCCGGGACACTAGTAATGAACACTGAAGCTTTCTTT.

CDR3 sequence: CASSRLAGGVDTQYF. The CDR3 nucleotides are TGTGCCAGCAGCAGACTAGCGGGGGGGGTGGATACGCAGTATTTT. The V and J genes are TRBV6-5 and TRBJ2-3; 14 positions match TRBD2. CDR3 length equals 15 residues. Germline V gene sequence: CDR1 MNHEY, CDR2 SVGAGI. V dropped 6 bases and J dropped 6; count of bases not matched to a gene: 5.

The V gene is TRBV7-2, the J gene TRBJ2-7, with TRBD2 matching over 11 bases. The length of the CDR3 is 14 residues. Germline assignment: CDR1 SGHTA and CDR2 FQGNSA. The ends lost 2 bases at V and 3 bases at J; junction bases unmatched: 0. The CDR3 nucleotides read TGTGCCAGCAGCTTACTAGCGGGGGGCTACGAGCAGTACTTC. As protein: CASSLLAGGYEQYF.

The chain joins TRBV4-3 to TRBJ1-6, with TRBD1 identical over 7 bases. With 4 bases clipped from V and 4 bases from J, the junction kept 7 bases outside the gene matches. CDR3 length: 16 residues. CDR1 is LGHNA, CDR2 YSLEER, per germline. The CDR3 reads CASSPDWGQYNSPLHF. DNA for the CDR3: TGCGCCAGCAGCCCTGACTGGGGACAGTATAATTCACCCCTCCACTTT.